A single sample is the source of the 16 T cell receptor beta chains below, sequenced in a study of CD8+ T cells in alopecia areata. Sequencing used cDNA as its template, made by extracting RNA and reverse transcribing it. Produced via immunoSEQ multiplex PCR; TCRdb's table is partial and in-frame only. This sample yields about 150,000 clones, of which 55% are seen a single time; more than 4.5% belongs to the top ten. The sample consisted of CD4+ T cells sorted from blood. All receptors derive from a human donor in good health.

The sample holds a few counts of this clone. The genes are TRBV5-1 and TRBJ1-1; the D is unclear. The ends were cut back, 3 bases at V and 3 bases at J, with 12 bases in the middle. The CDR3 consists of 14 residues. Germline CDR1 SGHRS, CDR2 YFSETQ. CDR3 residues: CASSSDGAYTEAFF. In DNA, the CDR3 is TGCGCCAGCAGCTCTGACGGAGCCTACACTGAAGCTTTCTTT.

The chain couples TRBV28 to TRBJ1-2, with 8 bases fitting TRBD1. The length of the CDR3 is 15 residues. Germline V gene data show CDR1 as MDHEN and CDR2 as SYDVKM. V lost 4 bases, J lost 4 bases, and 8 bases stayed unmatched. CDR3 sequence (DNA): TGTGCCAGCAGTTGGGGTTCAGGGGGCGGCTATGGCTACACCTTC. Residues: CASSWGSGGGYGYTF.

This chain uses TRBV5-1 with TRBJ1-1; TRBD1 agrees at 9 bases. The CDR3 spans 15 residues. Looked up from germline, CDR1 is SGHRS and CDR2 is YFSETQ. With 4 bases clipped from V and 1 base from J, the junction kept 5 bases outside the gene matches. CDR3 bases: TGCGCCAGCAGCATTGCGGGACAGGGGAACACTGAAGCTTTCTTT. Its translation is CASSIAGQGNTEAFF.

The chain is built from TRBV10-3 and TRBJ2-7; TRBD2 aligns across 10 bases. Germline lookup yields CDR1 ENHRY and CDR2 SYGVKD. With 6 bases clipped from V and 1 base from J, the junction kept 0 bases outside the gene matches. The CDR3 runs to 13 residues. In DNA form, the CDR3 reads TGTGCCATCAGGGGACTAGCGTCCTACGAGCAGTACTTC. It codes for CAIRGLASYEQYF.

This chain links TRBV15 with TRBJ1-2; D remains unclear. The germline CDR1 and CDR2 sequences are LNHNV and YYDKDF (reference sequence). V lost 2 bases and J lost 7, with 14 bases in between. The CDR3 consists of 14 residues. CDR3 nucleotide sequence: TGTGCCACCAGCAGACCGAGACAAACGGGTGGCTACACCTTC. Protein: CATSRPRQTGGYTF.

The V gene is TRBV2, the J gene TRBJ1-2; D is uncertain. CDR1 is SNHLY and CDR2 is FYNNEI in the germline V gene. Trimming removed 1 base from V and 4 bases from J, with 10 bases in between. This CDR3 spans 14 amino acids. The CDR3 DNA sequence: TGTGCCAGCAGTGAAGTGGCGCAAAGCTATGGCTACACCTTC. Translation gives CASSEVAQSYGYTF.

The gene calls are TRBV4-2 and TRBJ2-4; 9 bases line up with TRBD1. Losses at the gene ends were 1 base for V and 12 bases for J; bases not matched to a gene: 7. The CDR3 sequence is 14 residues long. CDR1 and CDR2 (germline): LGHNA, YNFKEQ. CDR3 protein: CASSQVGQGKGQYF. CDR3 DNA: TGTGCCAGCAGCCAAGTGGGACAGGGTAAGGGTCAGTACTTC.

The rearrangement links TRBV2 to TRBJ1-1; 7 bases map to TRBD1. The trim removed 10 bases at V and 1 base at J, leaving 12 bases unmatched. This CDR3 is built from 15 residues. The germline V gene has CDR1 SNHLY and CDR2 FYNNEI. The CDR3 is CATRAVGTANTEAFF. Here the CDR3 DNA reads TGTGCCACCAGAGCCGTCGGGACAGCGAACACTGAAGCTTTCTTT.

The chain has TRBV29-1 and TRBJ1-2; D is unresolved. V lost 8 bases to trimming and J lost 1 base, with 14 bases between them. CDR1 and CDR2 from the germline V gene are SQVTM and ANQGSEA. The CDR3 contains 13 residues. The DNA for the CDR3 is TGCAGCACCCATGAGGGATATAACTATGGCTACACCTTC. This sequence encodes CSTHEGYNYGYTF.

As regards this clone: Within the sample, other DNA sequences also encode this same CDR3. The chain couples TRBV30 to TRBJ1-2; perhaps TRBD1 as D (5 bases). The V gene lost 2 bases and the J gene lost 8 bases, with 12 bases spanning the gap. CDR1 is GTSNPN, CDR2 SVGIG, per germline (reference sequence). The CDR3 totals 12 residues. The CDR3: CAWSNQGGGYTF. The DNA of the CDR3 is TGTGCCTGGAGTAACCAGGGAGGCGGCTACACCTTC.

The CDR3 nucleotides read TGTGCCAGCAGTCTCGCTAGCGGGAGCCCAGATACGCAGTATTTT. Protein sequence: CASSLASGSPDTQYF. V and J are TRBV27 and TRBJ2-3; 10 bases agree with TRBD2. The V gene's germline CDR1 is MNHEY and CDR2 SMNVEV (reference sequence). The ends lost 5 bases at V and 4 bases at J; junction bases unmatched: 6. CDR3 length: 15 residues.

The gene calls are TRBV29-1 and TRBJ1-1; TRBD1 aligns across 7 bases. Germline loops: CDR1 SQVTM, CDR2 ANQGSEA. After removal of 7 bases from V and 0 bases from J, the junction contained 5 bases not matched to a gene. The CDR3 spans 13 residues. The CDR3 here is CSGTGRMNTEAFF. As DNA, the CDR3 is TGCAGCGGGACAGGTCGTATGAACACTGAAGCTTTCTTT.

The chain recombines TRBV29-1 with TRBJ2-5, with 8 bases fitting TRBD2. Germline CDR1 and CDR2: SQVTM and ANQGSEA. The CDR3 extends over 13 amino acids. With V trimmed by 5 bases and J by 5 bases, 7 bases remained unmatched. CDR3 sequence (DNA): TGCAGCGTTAGGACTAGCTCTGGGGAGACCCAGTACTTC. Translating gives CSVRTSSGETQYF.

This chain uses TRBV4-1 with TRBJ2-5; TRBD1 matches 7 bases. The CDR3 runs 13 residues. V trimming: 5 bases; J trimming: 5 bases; junction bases outside the gene matches: 5. Per the germline V gene, CDR1 is MGHRA and CDR2 is YSYEKL. CDR3 DNA: TGCGCCAGCAGCAGGGGGCTAGTGGAGACCCAGTACTTC. Protein sequence: CASSRGLVETQYF.

The rearrangement uses TRBV30 and TRBJ2-3; 11 nucleotides align to TRBD2. Germline V CDR1 and CDR2: GTSNPN, SVGIG (reference sequence). The ends lost 2 bases at V and 2 bases at J; junction bases unmatched: 9. This CDR3 is built from 17 residues. The CDR3 DNA is TGTGCCTGGAGTATTACGGGACTAGCGGATGACACAGATACGCAGTATTTT. Its protein product is CAWSITGLADDTDTQYF.

The chain joins TRBV29-1 to TRBJ2-7; 8 bases are a match to TRBD1. The CDR3 sequence is 14 residues long. CDR1 SQVTM and CDR2 ANQGSEA come from the germline V gene. The V and J ends lost 5 bases and 5 bases, in that order; junction bases with no gene match: 11. The CDR3 region is CSVRRTGRRDEQYF. CDR3 nucleotide sequence: TGCAGCGTTCGAAGGACAGGGCGTAGGGACGAGCAGTACTTC.